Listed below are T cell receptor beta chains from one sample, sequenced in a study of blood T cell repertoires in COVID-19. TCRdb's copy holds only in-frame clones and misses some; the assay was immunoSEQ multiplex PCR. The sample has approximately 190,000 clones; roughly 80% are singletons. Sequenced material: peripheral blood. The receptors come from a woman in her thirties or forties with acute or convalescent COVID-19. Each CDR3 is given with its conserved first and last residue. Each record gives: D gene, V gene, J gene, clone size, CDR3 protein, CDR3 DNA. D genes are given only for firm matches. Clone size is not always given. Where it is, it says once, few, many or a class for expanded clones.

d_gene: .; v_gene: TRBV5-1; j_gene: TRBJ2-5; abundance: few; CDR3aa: CASVESMPYQETQYF; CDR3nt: TGCGCCAGCGTAGAATCGATGCCGTACCAAGAGACCCAGTACTTC
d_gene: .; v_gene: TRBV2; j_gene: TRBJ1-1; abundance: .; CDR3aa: CATRGGIGTEAFF; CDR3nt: TGTGCCACCCGCGGGGGGATTGGCACTGAAGCTTTCTTT
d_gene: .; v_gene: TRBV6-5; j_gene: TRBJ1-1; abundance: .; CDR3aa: CASSYPSSRGTEAFF; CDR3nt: TGTGCCAGCAGTTACCCCTCATCCAGGGGCACTGAAGCTTTCTTT
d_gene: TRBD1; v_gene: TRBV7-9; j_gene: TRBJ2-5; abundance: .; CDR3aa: CASSLGQGIGETQYF; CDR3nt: TGTGCCAGCAGCTTGGGACAGGGAATAGGAGAGACCCAGTACTTC
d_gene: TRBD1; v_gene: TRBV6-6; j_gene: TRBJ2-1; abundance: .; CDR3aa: CASSHNRGQPNEQFF; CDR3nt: TGTGCCAGCAGCCATAACAGGGGCCAGCCGAATGAGCAGTTCTTC
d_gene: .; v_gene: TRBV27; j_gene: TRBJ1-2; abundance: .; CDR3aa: CASRAGVGPIVGYGYTF; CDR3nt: TGTGCCAGCAGGGCCGGGGTTGGGCCTATAGTCGGCTATGGCTACACCTTC
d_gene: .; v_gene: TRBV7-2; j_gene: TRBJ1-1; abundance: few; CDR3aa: CASSLGAGENTEAFF; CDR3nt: TGTGCCAGCAGCTTAGGGGCGGGAGAGAACACTGAAGCTTTCTTT
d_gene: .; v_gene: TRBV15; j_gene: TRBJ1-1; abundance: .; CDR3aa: CATSRSGGDTEAFF; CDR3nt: TGTGCCACCAGCCGCTCGGGGGGAGACACTGAAGCTTTCTTT
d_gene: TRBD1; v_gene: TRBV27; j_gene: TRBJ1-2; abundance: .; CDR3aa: CASSPRDRDGYTF; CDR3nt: TGTGCCAGCAGTCCTCGCGACAGGGACGGCTACACCTTC
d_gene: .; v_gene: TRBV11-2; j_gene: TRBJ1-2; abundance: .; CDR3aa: CASSLEAGGRYGYTF; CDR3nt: TGTGCCAGCAGCTTAGAAGCCGGGGGGCGGTATGGCTACACCTTC
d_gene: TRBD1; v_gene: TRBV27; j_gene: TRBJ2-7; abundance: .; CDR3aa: CASSLGTGVGEQYF; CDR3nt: TGTGCCAGCAGCCTGGGGACAGGGGTAGGAGAGCAGTACTTC
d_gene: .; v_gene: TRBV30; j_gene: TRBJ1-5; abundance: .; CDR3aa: CAWSPPGFGNQPQHF; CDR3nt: TGTGCCTGGAGCCCCCCGGGGTTTGGCAATCAGCCCCAGCATTTT
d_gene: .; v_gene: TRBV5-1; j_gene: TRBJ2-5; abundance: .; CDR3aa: CASRRDVQETQYF; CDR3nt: TGCGCCAGCCGGAGGGACGTTCAAGAGACCCAGTACTTC
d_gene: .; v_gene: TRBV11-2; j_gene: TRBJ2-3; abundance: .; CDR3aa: CASSLDEWASTDTQYF; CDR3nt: TGTGCCAGCAGCTTAGATGAGTGGGCTAGCACAGATACGCAGTATTTT